A single sample gave rise to the 14 T cell receptor beta chains below, sequenced in a study of blood T cell repertoires in COVID-19. Profiling relied on immunoSEQ multiplex PCR, and the TCRdb table lists in-frame clones only, not all of them. The sample shows hundreds of thousands of clones, approximately 78% of them seen only once. Material: peripheral blood. The receptors come from a woman between 55 and 75 years old with active or convalescent COVID-19.

A note on this clone: Within the sample, other DNA sequences also encode this same CDR3. The genes are TRBV5-1 and TRBJ1-5, with 7 bases lining up with TRBD1. V dropped 0 bases and J dropped 1; count of bases not matched to a gene: 1. The CDR3 loop spans 15 amino acids. Germline V CDR1 and CDR2: SGHRS, YFSETQ. The CDR3 loop reads CASSLGDSSNQPQHF. The CDR3 DNA reads as TGCGCCAGCAGCTTGGGGGACAGCAGCAATCAGCCCCAGCATTTT. Based on the CDR3 plus reference TRBV5-1 and TRBJ1-5, the full variable domain is KAGVTQTPRYLIKTRGQQVTLSCSPISGHRSVSWYQQTPGQGLQFLFEYFSETQRNKGNFPGRFSGRQFSNSRSEMNVSTLELGDSALYLCASSLGDSSNQPQHFGDGTRLSIL.

The chain uses TRBV2 and TRBJ1-5; possible D gene TRBD1, 6 bases. The V end was cut by 2 bases, the J end by 4 bases, with 12 bases between. This CDR3 has 15 amino acids. CDR1 SNHLY and CDR2 FYNNEI come from the germline V gene. CDR3 loop: CASSERGGPNQPQHF. The CDR3 bases are TGTGCCAGCAGTGAAAGGGGGGGCCCGAATCAGCCCCAGCATTTT. The full variable domain, completed using reference TRBV2 and TRBJ1-5, is EPEVTQTPSHQVTQMGQEVILRCVPISNHLYFYWYRQILGQKVEFLVSFYNNEISEKSEIFDDQFSVERPDGSNFTLKIRSTKLEDSAMYFCASSERGGPNQPQHFGDGTRLSIL.

The rearrangement joins TRBV2 to TRBJ1-1; TRBD1 matches at 8 bases. The ends lost 5 bases at V and 4 bases at J; junction bases unmatched: 6. CDR3 length: 14 residues. Germline V CDR1 and CDR2: SNHLY, FYNNEI. In DNA form, the CDR3 reads TGTGCCAGCAGTCAACAGGGGGTAGGCACTGAAGCTTTCTTT. Protein product: CASSQQGVGTEAFF.

The chain links TRBV2 to TRBJ2-7, with D possibly matching TRBD1 (5 bases). Germline CDR1 reads SNHLY; CDR2 reads FYNNEI. Deletions cut 3 bases from V and 2 bases from J, with 14 bases between. The CDR3 runs 15 residues. Here the CDR3 reads CASSDRQGPAYEQYF. The DNA of the CDR3 is TGTGCCAGCAGTGATCGGCAGGGCCCGGCCTACGAGCAGTACTTC. Based on the CDR3 plus reference TRBV2 and TRBJ2-7, the full variable domain is EPEVTQTPSHQVTQMGQEVILRCVPISNHLYFYWYRQILGQKVEFLVSFYNNEISEKSEIFDDQFSVERPDGSNFTLKIRSTKLEDSAMYFCASSDRQGPAYEQYFGPGTRLTVT.

The chain joins TRBV29-1 to TRBJ2-1; 8 nucleotides line up with TRBD1. Germline CDR1 is SQVTM and CDR2 is ANQGSEA. CDR3 length equals 15 residues. J was trimmed by 6 bases and V by 2 bases; bases with no gene match: 9. The DNA for the CDR3 is TGCAGCGTTGAATCCCAGGGGGCGCTGGCCAATGAGCAGTTCTTC. Protein product: CSVESQGALANEQFF.

CDR3 loop: CASRPDRYPGKPQHF. CDR3 DNA sequence: TGTGCCAGCAGACCTGACCGCTACCCGGGGAAGCCCCAGCATTTT. This sequence joins TRBV7-8 and TRBJ1-5; no clear D gene. Trimming pared 6 bases from V and 8 bases from J, leaving 20 bases between. CDR1 and CDR2 from the germline V gene are SGHVS and FQNEAQ. The CDR3 contains 15 residues.

The chain recombines TRBV7-9 with TRBJ1-1; unclear D gene. The CDR3 runs 13 residues. Germline CDR1 SEHNR, CDR2 FQNEAQ (reference sequence). The V gene lost 5 bases and the J gene lost 2 bases, with 9 bases spanning the gap. The CDR3: CASSPPPNTEAFF. The DNA of the CDR3 is TGTGCCAGCAGCCCTCCCCCTAACACTGAAGCTTTCTTT.

The chain is built from TRBV5-1 and TRBJ1-1, with unresolved D. V lost 0 bases, J lost 6 bases, and 12 bases lay in between. Germline V gene data show CDR1 as SGHRS and CDR2 as YFSETQ. This CDR3 region has 14 residues. The CDR3 reads CASSLGQDRAEAFF. In DNA form, the CDR3 reads TGCGCCAGCAGCTTGGGCCAGGATCGCGCTGAAGCTTTCTTT. The complete variable domain, with remaining parts taken from reference TRBV5-1 and TRBJ1-1, reads KAGVTQTPRYLIKTRGQQVTLSCSPISGHRSVSWYQQTPGQGLQFLFEYFSETQRNKGNFPGRFSGRQFSNSRSEMNVSTLELGDSALYLCASSLGQDRAEAFFGQGTRLTVV.

The chain employs TRBV5-8 and TRBJ1-6, with 8 bases matching TRBD1. CDR1 and CDR2 from the germline V gene are SGHTS and YDEGEE. After removal of 0 bases from V and 9 bases from J, the junction contained 5 bases not matched to a gene. The length of the CDR3 is 15 residues. CDR3 region: CASSLGQGASSPLHF. The CDR3 DNA sequence: TGTGCCAGCAGCTTGGGGCAGGGGGCCAGTTCACCCCTCCACTTT.

J is TRBJ1-5 and V is TRBV6-2 or TRBV6-3; 7 bases are shared with TRBD1. Germline lookup yields CDR1 MNHEY and CDR2 SVGEGT. The J segment lost 2 bases and the V segment lost 2 bases, leaving 12 bases of the junction unmatched. CDR3 length equals 18 residues. As DNA, the CDR3 is TGTGCCAGCAGTTACCGCCAGACAGGGTGGGTTGGCAATCAGCCCCAGCATTTT. Amino acid sequence: CASSYRQTGWVGNQPQHF.

This clone was detected only a few times. The J gene is TRBJ2-7, the V gene TRBV5-1, with 13 positions matching TRBD2. The CDR3 has 16 amino acids. V dropped 4 bases and J dropped 6; count of bases not matched to a gene: 10. CDR1 SGHRS and CDR2 YFSETQ come from the germline V gene. This CDR3 is CASSQTSGGTLGEQYF. The CDR3, as DNA: TGCGCCAGCAGCCAGACTAGCGGGGGGACCCTCGGCGAGCAGTACTTC.

This chain joins TRBV7-8 and TRBJ2-7; D is possibly TRBD1 (6 bases). The germline V gene encodes CDR1 SGHVS and CDR2 FQNEAQ. This CDR3 comprises 12 residues. V was pared by 5 bases and J by 6 bases, with 11 bases between. Here the CDR3 reads CASSGNRVEQYF. Written as DNA, the CDR3 is TGTGCCAGCAGCGGAAACAGGGTCGAGCAGTACTTC.

This chain uses TRBV7-9 with TRBJ2-7; D is uncertain. This CDR3 region has 12 residues. Looked up from germline, CDR1 is SEHNR and CDR2 is FQNEAQ (reference sequence). The germline V and J ends were trimmed by 2 bases and 6 bases, with 8 bases remaining between them. Written as DNA, the CDR3 is TGTGCCAGCAGCTTAAGTCCGGGCGAGCAGTACTTC. Translated, it gives CASSLSPGEQYF.

The V call is TRBV6-6, the J call TRBJ2-7; 7 nucleotides agree with TRBD1. There are 12 residues in the CDR3. V trimming: 5 bases; J trimming: 4 bases; junction bases outside the gene matches: 2. Germline CDR1 MNHNY, CDR2 SVGAGI (reference sequence). The CDR3 region has the DNA TGTGCCAGCAGTGACAGGGAATACGAGCAGTACTTC. Translation: CASSDREYEQYF.